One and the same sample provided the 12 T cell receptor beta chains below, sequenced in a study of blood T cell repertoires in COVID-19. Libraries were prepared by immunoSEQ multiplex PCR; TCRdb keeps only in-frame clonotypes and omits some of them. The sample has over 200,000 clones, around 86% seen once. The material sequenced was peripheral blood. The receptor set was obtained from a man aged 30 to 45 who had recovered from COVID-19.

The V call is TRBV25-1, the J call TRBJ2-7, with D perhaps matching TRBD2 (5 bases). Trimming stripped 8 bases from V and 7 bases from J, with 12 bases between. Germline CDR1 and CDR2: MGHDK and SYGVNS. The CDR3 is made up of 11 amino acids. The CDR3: CASPPRREQYF. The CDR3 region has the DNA TGTGCCAGCCCACCGCGGAGGGAGCAGTACTTC.

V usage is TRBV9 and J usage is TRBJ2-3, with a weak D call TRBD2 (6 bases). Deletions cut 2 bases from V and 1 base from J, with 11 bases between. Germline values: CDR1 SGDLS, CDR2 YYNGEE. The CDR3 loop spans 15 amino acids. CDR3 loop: CASSVADYRTDTQYF. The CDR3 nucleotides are TGTGCCAGCAGCGTGGCGGACTACCGCACAGATACGCAGTATTTT.

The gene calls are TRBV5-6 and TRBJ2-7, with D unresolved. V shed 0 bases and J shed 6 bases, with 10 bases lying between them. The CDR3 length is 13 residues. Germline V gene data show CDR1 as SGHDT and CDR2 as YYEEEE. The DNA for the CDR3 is TGTGCCAGCAGCTTGGTTGAGGTGGGCGAGCAGTACTTC. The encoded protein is CASSLVEVGEQYF.

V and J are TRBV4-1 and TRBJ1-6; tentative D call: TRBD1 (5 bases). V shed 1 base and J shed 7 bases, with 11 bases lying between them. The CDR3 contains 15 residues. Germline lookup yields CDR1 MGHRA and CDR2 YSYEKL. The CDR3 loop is CASSQAQGSNSPLHF. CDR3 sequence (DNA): TGCGCCAGCAGCCAAGCGCAGGGTAGCAATTCACCCCTCCACTTT.

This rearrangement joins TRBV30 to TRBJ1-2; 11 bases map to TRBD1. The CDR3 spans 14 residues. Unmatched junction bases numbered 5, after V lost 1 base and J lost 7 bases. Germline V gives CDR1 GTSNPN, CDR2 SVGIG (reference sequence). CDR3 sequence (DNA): TGTGCCTGGAGTGGGATGGACAGGGGGCTTGGCTACACCTTC. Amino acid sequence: CAWSGMDRGLGYTF. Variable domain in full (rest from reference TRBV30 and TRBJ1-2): SQTIHQWPATLVQPVGSPLSLECTVEGTSNPNLYWYRQAAGRGLQLLFYSVGIGQISSEVPQNLSASRPQDRQFILSSKKLLLSDSGFYLCAWSGMDRGLGYTFGSGTRLTVV.

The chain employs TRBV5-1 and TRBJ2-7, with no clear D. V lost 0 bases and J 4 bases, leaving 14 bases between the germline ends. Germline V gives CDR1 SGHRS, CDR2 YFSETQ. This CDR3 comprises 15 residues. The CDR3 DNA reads TGCGCCAGCAGCTTGGCTAGGAGAAATCAGTACGAGCAGTACTTC. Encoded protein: CASSLARRNQYEQYF.

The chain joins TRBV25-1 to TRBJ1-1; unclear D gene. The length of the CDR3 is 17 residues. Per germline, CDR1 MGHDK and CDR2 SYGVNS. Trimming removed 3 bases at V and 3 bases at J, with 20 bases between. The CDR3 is CASSEGGVEGWDTEAFF. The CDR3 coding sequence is TGTGCCAGCAGTGAGGGTGGAGTGGAGGGATGGGACACTGAAGCTTTCTTT.

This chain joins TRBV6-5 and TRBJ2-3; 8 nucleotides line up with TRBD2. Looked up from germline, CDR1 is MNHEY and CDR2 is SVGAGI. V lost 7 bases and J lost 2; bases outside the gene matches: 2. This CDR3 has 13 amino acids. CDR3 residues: CASNSGATDTQYF. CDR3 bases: TGTGCCAGCAATAGCGGGGCCACAGATACGCAGTATTTT.

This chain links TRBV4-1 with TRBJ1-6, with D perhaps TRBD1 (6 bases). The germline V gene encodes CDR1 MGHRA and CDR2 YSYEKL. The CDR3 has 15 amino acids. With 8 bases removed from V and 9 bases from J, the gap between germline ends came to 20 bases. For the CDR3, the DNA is TGCGCCAGCTCCAACGGGGGGCGAGCAAGTTCACCCCTCCACTTT. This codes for CASSNGGRASSPLHF.

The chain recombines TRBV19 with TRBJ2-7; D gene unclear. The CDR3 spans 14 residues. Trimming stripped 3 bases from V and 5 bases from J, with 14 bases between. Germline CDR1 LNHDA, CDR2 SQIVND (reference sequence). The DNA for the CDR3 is TGTGCCAGTAGTATGGCGGCAGCTTGGGACGAGCAGTACTTC. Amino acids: CASSMAAAWDEQYF.

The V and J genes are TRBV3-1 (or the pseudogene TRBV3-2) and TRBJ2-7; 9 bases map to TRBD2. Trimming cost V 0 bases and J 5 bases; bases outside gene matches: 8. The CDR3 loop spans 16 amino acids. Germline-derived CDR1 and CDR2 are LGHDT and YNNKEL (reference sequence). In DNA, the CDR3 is TGTGCCAGCAGCCAAGATTGGGCTAGCGGGGCTCACGAGCAGTACTTC. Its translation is CASSQDWASGAHEQYF.

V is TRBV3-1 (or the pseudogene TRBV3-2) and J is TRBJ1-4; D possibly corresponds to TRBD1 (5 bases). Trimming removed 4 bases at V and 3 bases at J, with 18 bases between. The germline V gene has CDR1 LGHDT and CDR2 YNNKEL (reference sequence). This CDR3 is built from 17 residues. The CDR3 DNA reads TGTGCCAGCAGCCGAGGAAAAGGGGATTCAGCTAATGAAAAACTGTTTTTT. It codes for CASSRGKGDSANEKLFF.